The 21 T cell receptor beta chains in this list originate from one sample, sequenced in a study of PD-L1 blockade in urothelial cancer. Clones were sequenced by immunoSEQ multiplex PCR, and TCRdb holds only the in-frame ones, with some missing. This repertoire shows approximately 55,000 clones, just over 85% found once; its top ten account for 20% to 25%. The time point: pretreatment peripheral blood. Material: PBMCs, obtained around atezolizumab (anti-PD-L1) treatment. Receptor source: a man aged 55-75 years with urothelial cancer.

V is TRBV5-6 and J is TRBJ1-1; D is undetermined. Germline CDR1 SGHDT, CDR2 YYEEEE. The CDR3 length is 13 residues. The V end was cut by 2 bases, the J end by 6 bases, with 11 bases between. CDR3 region: CASSFLRGAEAFF. For the CDR3, the DNA is TGTGCCAGCAGCTTCCTTCGGGGAGCTGAAGCTTTCTTT. Filled out from reference TRBV5-6 and TRBJ1-1, the complete variable domain reads DAGVTQSPTHLIKTRGQQVTLRCSPKSGHDTVSWYQQALGQGPQFIFQYYEEEERQRGNFPDRFSGHQFPNYSSELNVNALLLGDSALYLCASSFLRGAEAFFGQGTRLTVV.

The genes are TRBV5-1 and TRBJ1-1; TRBD1 matches 8 bases. Looked up from germline, CDR1 is SGHRS and CDR2 is YFSETQ. V was pared by 2 bases and J by 4 bases, with 7 bases of the junction left unmatched. The length of the CDR3 is 15 residues. CDR3: CASSFRTGSGTEAFF. The CDR3 bases are TGCGCCAGCAGCTTCCGGACAGGGAGTGGCACTGAAGCTTTCTTT.

V is TRBV10-3 and J is TRBJ2-1; D is uncertain. Germline V CDR1 and CDR2: ENHRY, SYGVKD. The V end lost 0 bases, the J end lost 7 bases, and 16 bases lay between the germline ends. The CDR3 contains 16 residues. In DNA form, the CDR3 reads TGTGCCATCAGTGAGTCTAGCCCGACCAATTCGAATGAGCAGTTCTTC. Its translation is CAISESSPTNSNEQFF.

The gene calls are TRBV21-1 and TRBJ1-4; the table's D call, TRBD1, has no DNA check behind it. TRBV21-1 is a recognized pseudogene. This CDR3 region has 15 residues. DNA of the CDR3: TGTGCCAGCAGCATACCCGACAGGGAACTTGGAAAACTGTTTTTT. Translation gives CASSIPDRELGKLFF.

The chain employs TRBV25-1 and TRBJ1-4; D is undetermined. Looked up from germline, CDR1 is MGHDK and CDR2 is SYGVNS. The CDR3 is 11 amino acids. Trimming took off 6 bases at V and 11 bases at J, with 10 bases between the two ends. Here the CDR3 reads CASREGHKLFF. CDR3 in DNA: TGTGCCAGCAGGGAAGGGCACAAACTGTTTTTT.

The chain has TRBV18 and TRBJ1-5; tentatively, D is TRBD1 (5 bases). The CDR3 is 17 amino acids. Trimming shortened V by 5 bases and J by 3 bases, and 20 bases separated the two germline ends. Germline loops: CDR1 KGHSH, CDR2 LQKENI. The CDR3 DNA sequence: TGTGCCAGCTCAGCAAGAGCTACAGGTGGGGACAATCAGCCCCAGCATTTT. Protein product: CASSARATGGDNQPQHF.

The chain links TRBV5-5 to TRBJ1-1; D may be TRBD1 (6 bases). CDR3 length equals 15 residues. Germline V gene sequence: CDR1 SGHKS, CDR2 YYEKEE (reference sequence). Trimming shortened V by 0 bases and J by 0 bases, and 9 bases separated the two germline ends. CDR3 bases: TGTGCCAGCAGCTTGGGGGGGGGCGTGAACACTGAAGCTTTCTTT. As protein: CASSLGGGVNTEAFF.

The chain employs TRBV6-6 and TRBJ2-5; TRBD2 is a possible D gene (6 bases). The CDR3 runs to 12 residues. Looked up from germline, CDR1 is MNHNY and CDR2 is SVGAGI (reference sequence). V was shortened by 4 bases and J by 5 bases, with 8 bases between the two germline ends. In DNA, the CDR3 is TGTGCCAGCAGTTCGGGGAGGGAGACCCAGTACTTC. Protein product: CASSSGRETQYF.

The chain is built from TRBV5-1 and TRBJ2-1; the D gene is possibly TRBD2 (6 bases). The V and J ends lost 0 bases and 8 bases respectively, with 15 bases between them. The CDR3 is made up of 15 amino acids. CDR1 SGHRS and CDR2 YFSETQ come from the germline V gene. The CDR3 DNA reads as TGCGCCAGCAGCTTGGCTGGGCGGGATGTGCATGAGCAGTTCTTC. This gives the protein CASSLAGRDVHEQFF.

V is TRBV7-9 and J is TRBJ1-1; 10 bases fit TRBD1. The germline V gene encodes CDR1 SEHNR and CDR2 FQNEAQ (reference sequence). This CDR3 contains 16 residues. V lost 0 bases, J lost 5 bases, and 6 bases stayed unmatched. The CDR3 is CASSLAGDRGYTEAFF. DNA for the CDR3: TGTGCCAGCAGCTTAGCCGGGGACAGGGGATATACTGAAGCTTTCTTT.

This sequence joins TRBV27 and TRBJ1-5; D call uncertain. Per germline, CDR1 MNHEY and CDR2 SMNVEV (reference sequence). The CDR3 loop spans 14 amino acids. The V gene lost 5 bases and the J gene lost 3 bases, with 11 bases spanning the gap. The CDR3 sequence is CASSLGSYNQPQHF. CDR3 nucleotides: TGTGCCAGCAGTCTTGGGAGTTACAATCAGCCCCAGCATTTT.

J is TRBJ2-3 and V is TRBV13; 8 nucleotides align to TRBD1. Trimming cost V 0 bases and J 2 bases; bases outside gene matches: 1. The CDR3 contains 15 residues. In germline, CDR1 is PRHDT, CDR2 FYEKMQ (reference sequence). CDR3 sequence (DNA): TGTGCCAGCAGCTTAGGGACAGGGGTCACAGATACGCAGTATTTT. Protein sequence: CASSLGTGVTDTQYF.

This chain links TRBV4-1 with TRBJ2-7; TRBD1 agrees at 7 bases. Germline V gene lookup returns CDR1 MGHRA and CDR2 YSYEKL. The CDR3 covers 15 residues. V shed 0 bases and J 2 bases; nucleotides not matched to a gene: 4. The CDR3 region is CASSQESTGPYEQYF. The CDR3 region has the DNA TGCGCCAGCAGCCAAGAGTCGACAGGGCCCTACGAGCAGTACTTC.

The chain links TRBV7-2 to TRBJ1-2; TRBD1 matches at 12 bases. The V segment lost 8 bases and the J segment 7 bases; nucleotides outside the gene matches: 8. CDR1 and CDR2 from the germline V gene are SGHTA and FQGNSA. The CDR3 has 14 residues. This chain's CDR3 is CASAQGQGARGYTF. The CDR3 coding sequence is TGTGCCAGCGCTCAGGGACAGGGGGCGCGTGGCTACACCTTC.

This clone was recorded a few times. The V and J genes are TRBV5-3 and TRBJ2-7; TRBD1 matches at 7 bases. TRBV5-3 is an ORF, and what it does is uncertain. The V and J ends lost 2 bases and 3 bases, in that order; junction bases with no gene match: 11. The CDR3 consists of 16 residues. CDR3: CARSFHPTGFDYEQYF. As DNA, the CDR3 is TGTGCCAGAAGCTTCCATCCGACAGGGTTCGACTACGAGCAGTACTTC.

The rearrangement joins TRBV11-2 to TRBJ1-3; perhaps TRBD1 as D (6 bases). Trimming left V 5 bases short and J 0 bases short, with 14 bases between. CDR1 SGHAT and CDR2 FQNNGV come from the germline V gene. The CDR3 runs to 16 residues. This CDR3 is CASSPSDRSSGNTIYF. CDR3 DNA sequence: TGTGCCAGCAGCCCGTCGGACAGATCCTCTGGAAACACCATATATTTT.

The V and J genes are TRBV30 and TRBJ2-7; possible D gene TRBD2, 6 bases. Germline-derived CDR1 and CDR2 are GTSNPN and SVGIG (reference sequence). Trimming shortened V by 7 bases and J by 4 bases, and 17 bases separated the two germline ends. The length of the CDR3 is 13 residues. DNA of the CDR3: TGTGCCTATACACCGGGACTGCTATACGAGCAGTACTTC. The encoded protein is CAYTPGLLYEQYF.

This clone was counted only a few times. The V call is TRBV7-8, the J call TRBJ1-2; 7 nucleotides align to TRBD1. J lost 2 bases, V lost 1 base, and 4 bases had no gene match. The V gene's germline CDR1 is SGHVS and CDR2 FQNEAQ. The CDR3 contains 15 residues. The chain's CDR3 is CASSLVTGVNYGYTF. DNA of the CDR3: TGTGCCAGCAGCTTAGTCACAGGGGTCAACTATGGCTACACCTTC.

V and J are TRBV7-8 and TRBJ2-5; weak D call: TRBD2 (5 bases). V shed 5 bases and J shed 3 bases, with 13 bases lying between them. CDR3 size: 14 residues. Germline values: CDR1 SGHVS, CDR2 FQNEAQ. The CDR3 spells CASSAGELEETQYF. The DNA of the CDR3 is TGTGCCAGCAGCGCGGGCGAACTAGAAGAGACCCAGTACTTC. Combining the CDR3 with reference TRBV7-8 and TRBJ2-5 gives the whole variable domain GAGVSQSPRYKVAKRGQDVALRCDPISGHVSLFWYQQALGQGPEFLTYFQNEAQLDKSGLPSDRFFAERPEGSVSTLKIQRTQQEDSAVYLCASSAGELEETQYFGPGTRLLVL.

The chain joins TRBV29-1 to TRBJ1-2; D not resolved. The CDR3 is 13 amino acids. Germline CDR1 is SQVTM and CDR2 is ANQGSEA. With 4 bases removed from V and 7 bases from J, the gap between germline ends came to 16 bases. The CDR3 sequence: CSVGAVRPSGYTF. DNA of the CDR3: TGCAGCGTTGGAGCTGTACGCCCGAGTGGCTACACCTTC.

This chain uses TRBV28 with TRBJ2-5, with D maybe TRBD1 (5 bases). Germline V gene lookup returns CDR1 MDHEN and CDR2 SYDVKM. Trimming took off 4 bases at V and 0 bases at J, with 15 bases between the two ends. This CDR3 is built from 16 residues. CDR3 loop: CASSSSRQLNQETQYF. DNA for the CDR3: TGTGCCAGCAGTTCAAGTCGACAGCTAAACCAAGAGACCCAGTACTTC. Combining the CDR3 with reference TRBV28 and TRBJ2-5 gives the whole variable domain DVKVTQSSRYLVKRTGEKVFLECVQDMDHENMFWYRQDPGLGLRLIYFSYDVKMKEKGDIPEGYSVSREKKERFSLILESASTNQTSMYLCASSSSRQLNQETQYFGPGTRLLVL.